A single sample gave rise to the 23 T cell receptor beta chains below, sequenced in a study of response to subunit inactivated influenza vaccine (dated by TCRdb to about 2018). Library creation used RT-PCR. Sequencing was carried out with an Illumina HiSeq 2500. TCRdb passed the public sequencing reads through fastp at Q25 and MiXCR, retaining productive beta sequences. Merged by CDR3 protein, the rows form single entries marked with the most common genes and DNA. The sample table shows 600,000 to 700,000 distinct CDR3 sequences, and around 15% are seen once. 7.6% of the sample belongs to the ten largest clones. The material sequenced was PBMCs from blood, taken about 14 days before vaccination. These receptors were taken from a man aged 45 to 65 who received an inactivated influenza vaccine. Donor details come from another sample of the same person, matched by shared clones.

This clonotype occurred many times. The V call is TRBV10-2, the J call TRBJ2-7, with D hard to call. Germline assignment: CDR1 WSHSY and CDR2 SAAADI. Trimming removed 3 bases from V and 3 bases from J, with 6 bases in between. This CDR3 contains 12 residues. The CDR3 nucleotides are TGCGCCAGCAGTGACACCTACTACGAGCAGTACTTC. It yields the protein CASSDTYYEQYF.

This clonotype has ten or more counts. The chain has TRBV7-2 and TRBJ1-6; D ambiguous. Germline CDR1 reads SGHTA; CDR2 reads FQGNSA. CDR3 length equals 13 residues. The V gene lost 0 bases and the J gene lost 8 bases, with 5 bases spanning the gap. CDR3 region: CASSLARYSPLHF. As DNA, the CDR3 is TGTGCCAGCAGCTTAGCGCGGTATTCACCCCTCCACTTT.

The CDR3 protein is CASSNAASGVSYEQYF. The DNA for the CDR3 is TGTGCCAGCTCCAATGCGGCTAGCGGGGTTTCCTACGAGCAGTACTTC. The chain is built from TRBV25-1 and TRBJ2-7, with 9 bases that match TRBD2. This CDR3 has 16 residues. Looked up from germline, CDR1 is MGHDK and CDR2 is SYGVNS. The V segment lost 8 bases and the J segment 1 base; nucleotides outside the gene matches: 12.

This clonotype was counted a few times. V and J are TRBV25-1 and TRBJ2-1, with 15 bases fitting TRBD2. The CDR3 consists of 16 residues. Unmatched junction bases numbered 14, after V lost 5 bases and J lost 15 bases. Germline assignment: CDR1 MGHDK and CDR2 SYGVNS. CDR3 sequence (DNA): TGTGCCAGCAGTATTCCTGGACTAGCGGGGGGGTTGGGTATGTTCTTC. It codes for CASSIPGLAGGLGMFF.

This clonotype was detected many times. This chain connects TRBV12-3 or TRBV12-4 to TRBJ2-5, with D possibly matching TRBD1 (5 bases). Deletions cut 5 bases from V and 0 bases from J, with 10 bases between. The CDR3 consists of 14 residues. The CDR3 reads CASSPDSNQETQYF. The DNA of the CDR3 is TGTGCCAGCAGTCCTGACAGTAACCAAGAGACCCAGTACTTC.

This chain links TRBV19 with TRBJ2-5, with a possible D match to TRBD1 (6 bases). The CDR3 runs 15 residues. In germline, CDR1 is LNHDA, CDR2 SQIVND (reference sequence). Trimming left V 1 base short and J 2 bases short, with 11 bases between. The CDR3 spells CASSIGTAAQETQYF. CDR3 nucleotide sequence: TGTGCCAGTAGTATAGGGACAGCGGCTCAAGAGACCCAGTACTTC.

This clonotype was found many times. V is TRBV20-1 and J is TRBJ2-3, with D perhaps TRBD2 (5 bases). This CDR3 comprises 13 residues. CDR1 and CDR2 from the germline V gene are DFQATT and SNEGSKA (reference sequence). The V and J ends lost 3 bases and 4 bases respectively, with 11 bases between them. The DNA of the CDR3 is TGCAGTGCTAGCCTGGCTAGCCCAGATACGCAGTATTTT. This sequence encodes CSASLASPDTQYF.

The gene calls are TRBV27 and TRBJ2-2; D is undetermined. The germline V and J ends were trimmed by 5 bases and 4 bases, with 17 bases remaining between them. CDR3 length equals 16 residues. Germline CDR1 MNHEY, CDR2 SMNVEV (reference sequence). For the CDR3, the DNA is TGTGCCAGCAGTACACACAATTCGCTAAGCACCGGGGAGCTGTTTTTT. Its protein product is CASSTHNSLSTGELFF.

This clonotype has at least ten counts. The chain employs TRBV6-1 and TRBJ2-7; the D gene is possibly TRBD2 (5 bases). CDR1 is MNHNS and CDR2 is SASEGT in the germline V gene. There are 13 residues in the CDR3. V was shortened by 7 bases and J by 4 bases, with 14 bases between the two germline ends. In DNA form, the CDR3 reads TGTGCCAGCACCTCCGGAGGAGAGTACGAGCAGTACTTC. Encoded protein: CASTSGGEYEQYF.

V is TRBV29-1 and J is TRBJ2-1, with TRBD2 identical over 8 bases. Trimming cost V 4 bases and J 8 bases; bases outside gene matches: 16. The CDR3 runs 16 residues. CDR1 is SQVTM, CDR2 ANQGSEA, per germline. CDR3 in amino acids: CSVGAASGPLDDEQFF. CDR3 sequence (DNA): TGCAGCGTTGGGGCGGCTAGCGGGCCCCTGGACGATGAGCAGTTCTTC.

This clonotype was recorded a few times. The chain carries TRBV25-1 and TRBJ2-5; maybe TRBD1 (5 bases). The germline V and J ends were trimmed by 3 bases and 4 bases, with 9 bases remaining between them. CDR3 size: 13 residues. Germline CDR1 MGHDK, CDR2 SYGVNS. The CDR3, as DNA: TGTGCCAGCAGTGAGGTGGGGCCAGAGACCCAGTACTTC. Amino acids: CASSEVGPETQYF.

The sample holds a few counts of this clonotype. The V and J genes are TRBV20-1 and TRBJ2-3, with D unresolved. Germline CDR1 DFQATT, CDR2 SNEGSKA (reference sequence). The length of the CDR3 is 15 residues. The germline V and J ends were trimmed by 2 bases and 0 bases, with 12 bases remaining between them. The CDR3 spells CSARQLSTSTDTQYF. In nucleotides, the CDR3 is TGCAGTGCTAGACAGCTGAGTACTAGCACAGATACGCAGTATTTT.

This clonotype was seen more than once but under ten times. V usage is TRBV6-5 and J usage is TRBJ2-1; D call uncertain. The V and J ends lost 0 bases and 2 bases respectively, with 11 bases between them. From germline, CDR1 is MNHEY and CDR2 SVGAGI. CDR3 length: 16 residues. The CDR3 sequence is CASSYSSESAYNEQFF. DNA for the CDR3: TGTGCCAGCAGTTACTCATCGGAGTCGGCCTACAATGAGCAGTTCTTC.

CDR3 in amino acids: CASSLMARPLHF. CDR3 DNA: TGTGCCAGCAGCTTAATGGCCAGACCCCTCCACTTT. V gene TRBV7-2 combines with J gene TRBJ1-6; no clear D. The CDR3 length is 12 residues. CDR1 and CDR2 from the germline V gene are SGHTA and FQGNSA. The V end lost 2 bases, the J end lost 12 bases, and 8 bases lay between the germline ends.

V and J are TRBV11-2 and TRBJ1-2; D remains unclear. Trimming took 4 bases from V and 4 from J, leaving 13 bases between them. Germline CDR1 is SGHAT and CDR2 is FQNNGV. The length of the CDR3 is 14 residues. This CDR3 is CASSSLGPSYGYTF. For the CDR3, the DNA is TGTGCCAGCAGCTCCCTTGGCCCCTCCTATGGCTACACCTTC. Supplemented by reference TRBV11-2 and TRBJ1-2, the full variable domain reads EAGVAQSPRYKIIEKRQSVAFWCNPISGHATLYWYQQILGQGPKLLIQFQNNGVVDDSQLPKDRFSAERLKGVDSTLKIQPAKLEDSAVYLCASSSLGPSYGYTFGSGTRLTVV.

In its sample, this clonotype was seen many times. The chain uses TRBV6-1 and TRBJ1-1, with 7 nucleotides matching TRBD1. V was pared by 4 bases and J by 1 base, with 3 bases of the junction left unmatched. Germline CDR1 and CDR2: MNHNS and SASEGT. CDR3 size: 14 residues. In nucleotides, the CDR3 is TGTGCCAGCAGTGCCCCAGGGGGGAACACTGAAGCTTTCTTT. It codes for CASSAPGGNTEAFF.

This clonotype was counted between two and nine times. The chain couples TRBV12-3 or TRBV12-4 to TRBJ2-3, with TRBD1 matching over 7 bases. Losses at the gene ends were 3 bases for V and 10 bases for J; bases not matched to a gene: 19. This CDR3 is built from 17 residues. CDR3 amino acids: CASSLGRGHLEQGPQYF. The CDR3 DNA sequence: TGTGCCAGCAGTTTGGGAAGGGGGCATTTAGAACAGGGACCGCAGTATTTT.

This clonotype was seen only a few times. The V gene is TRBV15, the J gene TRBJ2-5, with TRBD1 matching 11 bases. Germline V lookup: CDR1 LNHNV, CDR2 YYDKDF (reference sequence). Losses at the gene ends were 5 bases for V and 4 bases for J; bases not matched to a gene: 3. CDR3 length: 14 amino acids. DNA for the CDR3: TGTGCCACCAGCCGGGACAGGGGGTCAGAGACCCAGTACTTC. This gives the protein CATSRDRGSETQYF.

The chain links TRBV5-5 to TRBJ2-1; D perhaps matches TRBD2 (6 bases). V lost 5 bases and J 0 bases, leaving 9 bases between the germline ends. The CDR3 is made up of 14 amino acids. CDR1 SGHKS and CDR2 YYEKEE come from the germline V gene (reference sequence). CDR3: CASSRESSYNEQFF. The CDR3 bases are TGTGCCAGCAGTCGGGAGAGCTCCTACAATGAGCAGTTCTTC.

There are a few counts of this clonotype. The chain combines TRBV4-2 with TRBJ1-3, with 9 nucleotides matching TRBD1. The CDR3 length is 17 residues. CDR1 is LGHNA and CDR2 is YNFKEQ in the germline V gene. V was clipped by 0 bases and J by 4 bases; unmatched bases: 7. CDR3 sequence (DNA): TGTGCCAGCAGCCAAGATCCGAACAGGGGGCTCGGAAACACCATATATTTT. Translation: CASSQDPNRGLGNTIYF.

V usage is TRBV20-1 and J usage is TRBJ2-2, with D possibly being TRBD2 (5 bases). The CDR3 loop spans 12 amino acids. In germline, CDR1 is DFQATT, CDR2 SNEGSKA (reference sequence). In DNA, the CDR3 is TGCAGGGCCGGGATGAACACCGGGGAGCTGTTTTTT. Residues: CRAGMNTGELFF.

This clonotype occurred a few times. The chain is built from TRBV7-8 and TRBJ2-2; possible D gene TRBD1, 6 bases. This CDR3 spans 15 amino acids. Trimming took off 5 bases at V and 0 bases at J, with 10 bases between the two ends. Germline V gene data show CDR1 as SGHVS and CDR2 as FQNEAQ. CDR3 loop: CASSRDNANTGELFF. In DNA, the CDR3 is TGTGCCAGCAGCCGGGACAACGCGAACACCGGGGAGCTGTTTTTT.

Only a few counts were recorded for this clonotype. This sequence joins TRBV5-1 and TRBJ2-1; 12 positions match TRBD2. Per germline, CDR1 SGHRS and CDR2 YFSETQ. The V and J ends lost 6 bases and 0 bases, in that order; junction bases with no gene match: 4. The CDR3 is 16 amino acids. CDR3 protein: CASNLAGGSSYNEQFF. The CDR3 region has the DNA TGCGCCAGCAATCTAGCGGGGGGGAGCTCCTACAATGAGCAGTTCTTC.